This T cell receptor (beta chain) was profiled in a study of OX40 agonist ivuxolimab in advanced cancers. Study-wide context: At 0.01 to 10 mg/kg, ivuxolimab was administered intravenously to patients every 2 weeks. General study results and limits: There was clonal expansion of CD4+ and CD8+ blood T cells by week 6 at 0.1 to 3.0 mg/kg. Average numbers of expanded clones were greater in CD8+ T cells than in CD4+.

Notes on this clone: Its target is unknown.

There are 14 residues in the CDR3. Trimming took off 7 bases at V and 2 bases at J, with 12 bases between the two ends. Germline CDR1 is LNHDA and CDR2 is SQIVND (reference sequence). The method was immunoSEQ multiplex PCR; TCRdb's version includes in-frame clones alone and lacks a portion of them. The table has 80,000 to 100,000 clones, approximately 91% seen once; the top ten hold 0.33%. The chain is built from TRBV19 and TRBJ2-1; D is ambiguous. Sequencing was performed on CD4+ or CD8+ T cells sorted from blood, taken in a trial of the OX40 agonist ivuxolimab. This TCR was recovered from an adult with an advanced solid tumor such as melanoma, head and neck, liver or kidney cancer. The CDR3 nucleotides are TGTGCCAGTAAACCGGTGATTGCCTACAATGAGCAGTTCTTC. Translation gives CASKPVIAYNEQFF.